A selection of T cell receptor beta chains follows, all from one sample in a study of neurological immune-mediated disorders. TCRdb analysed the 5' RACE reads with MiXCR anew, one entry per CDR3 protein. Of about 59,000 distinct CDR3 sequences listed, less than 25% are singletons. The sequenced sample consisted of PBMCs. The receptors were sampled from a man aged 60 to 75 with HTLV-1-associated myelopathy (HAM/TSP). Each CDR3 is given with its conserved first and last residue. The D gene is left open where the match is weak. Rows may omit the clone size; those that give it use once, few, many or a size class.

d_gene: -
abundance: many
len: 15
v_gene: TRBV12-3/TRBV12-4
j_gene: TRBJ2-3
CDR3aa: CASNSATTSSDTQYF
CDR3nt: TGTGCCAGCAATTCCGCGACTACCAGCTCAGATACGCAGTATTTT

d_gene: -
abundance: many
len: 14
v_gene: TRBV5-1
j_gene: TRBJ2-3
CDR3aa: CASSLDHFTDTQYF
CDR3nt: TGCGCCAGCAGCTTGGATCACTTCACAGATACGCAGTATTTT

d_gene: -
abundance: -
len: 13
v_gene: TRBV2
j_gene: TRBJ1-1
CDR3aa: CASCGHMNTEAFF
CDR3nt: TGTGCCAGCTGCGGACACATGAACACTGAAGCTTTCTTT

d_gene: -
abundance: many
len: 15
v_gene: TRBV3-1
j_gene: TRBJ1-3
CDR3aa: CASSQGTVLVDTIYF
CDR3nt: TGTGCCAGCAGCCAAGGGACTGTCCTCGTAGACACCATATATTTT

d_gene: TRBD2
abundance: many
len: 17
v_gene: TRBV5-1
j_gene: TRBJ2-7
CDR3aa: CASSPRTSGTQPSEQYF
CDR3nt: TGCGCCAGCAGCCCCCGGACTAGCGGGACCCAACCCTCCGAGCAGTACTTC

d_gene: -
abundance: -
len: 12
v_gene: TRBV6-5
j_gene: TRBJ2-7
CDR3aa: CASIGGTYEQYF
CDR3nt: TGTGCCAGCATCGGGGGCACCTACGAGCAGTACTTC

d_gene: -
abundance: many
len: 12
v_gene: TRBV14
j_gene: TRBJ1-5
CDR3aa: CASSNSNQPQHF
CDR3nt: TGTGCCAGCAGCAATAGCAATCAGCCCCAGCATTTT

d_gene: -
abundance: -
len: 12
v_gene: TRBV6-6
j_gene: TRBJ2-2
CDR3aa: CASSDAGGELFF
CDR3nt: TGTGCCAGCAGTGACGCAGGGGGGGAGCTGTTTTTT

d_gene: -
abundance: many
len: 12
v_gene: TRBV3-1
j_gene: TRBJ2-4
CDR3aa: CASSQSQNIQYF
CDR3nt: TGTGCCAGCAGCCAAAGTCAAAACATTCAGTACTTC

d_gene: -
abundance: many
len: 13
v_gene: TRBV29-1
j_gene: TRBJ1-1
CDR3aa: CSVRSSINTEAFF
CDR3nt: TGCAGCGTTAGGTCCAGCATAAACACTGAAGCTTTCTTT

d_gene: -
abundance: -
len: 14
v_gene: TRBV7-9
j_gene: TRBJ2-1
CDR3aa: CASTAWGSYNEQFF
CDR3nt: TGTGCCAGCACAGCATGGGGCTCCTACAATGAGCAGTTCTTC

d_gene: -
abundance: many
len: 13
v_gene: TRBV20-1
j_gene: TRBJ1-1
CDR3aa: CSAPWTVNTEAFF
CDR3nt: TGCAGTGCTCCCTGGACAGTGAACACTGAAGCTTTCTTT

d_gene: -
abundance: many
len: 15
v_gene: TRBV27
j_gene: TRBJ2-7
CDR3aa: CASSKRAGSTYEQYF
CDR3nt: TGTGCCAGCAGTAAACGGGCAGGGTCTACCTACGAGCAGTACTTC

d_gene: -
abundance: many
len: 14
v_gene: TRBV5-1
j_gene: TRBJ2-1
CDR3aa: CASSLETANNEQFF
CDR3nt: TGCGCCAGCAGCTTGGAGACAGCAAACAATGAGCAGTTCTTC

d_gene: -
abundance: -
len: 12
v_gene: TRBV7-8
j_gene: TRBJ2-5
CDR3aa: CASSGVGEAQYF
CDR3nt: TGTGCCAGCAGCGGAGTGGGGGAAGCCCAGTACTTC

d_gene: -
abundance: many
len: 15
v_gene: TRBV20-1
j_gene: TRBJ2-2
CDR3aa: CSAVVGRTNTGELFF
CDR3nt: TGCAGTGCCGTCGTCGGGCGCACGAACACCGGGGAGCTGTTTTTT

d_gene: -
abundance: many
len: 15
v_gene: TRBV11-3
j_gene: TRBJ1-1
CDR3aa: CASSLAVGMNTEAFF
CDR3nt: TGTGCCAGCAGCTTAGCGGTAGGAATGAACACTGAAGCTTTCTTT

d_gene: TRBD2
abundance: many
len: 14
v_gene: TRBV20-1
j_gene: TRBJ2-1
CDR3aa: CSARTSGSYNEQFF
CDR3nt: TGCAGTGCCAGGACTAGCGGGAGTTACAATGAGCAGTTCTTC

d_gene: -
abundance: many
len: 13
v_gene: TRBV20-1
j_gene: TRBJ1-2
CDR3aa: CSAYTRTVRGYTF
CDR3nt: TGCAGTGCTTATACCCGGACAGTACGGGGCTACACCTTC

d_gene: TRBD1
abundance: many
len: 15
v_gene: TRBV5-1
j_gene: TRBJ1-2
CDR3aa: CASSSGGTGDYGYTF
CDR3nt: TGCGCCAGCAGCTCGGGCGGGACAGGGGACTATGGCTACACCTTC

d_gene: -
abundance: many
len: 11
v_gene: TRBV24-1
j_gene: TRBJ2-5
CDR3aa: CATGLTETQYF
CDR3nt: TGTGCCACCGGACTCACGGAGACCCAGTACTTC

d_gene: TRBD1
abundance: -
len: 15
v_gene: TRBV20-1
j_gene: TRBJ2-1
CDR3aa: CSASGTGGSDNEQFF
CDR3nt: TGCAGTGCTAGCGGGACAGGGGGATCAGACAATGAGCAGTTCTTC

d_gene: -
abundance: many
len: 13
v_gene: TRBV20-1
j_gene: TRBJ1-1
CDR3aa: CSAGGTRNTEAFF
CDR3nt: TGCAGTGCGGGGGGGACACGGAACACTGAAGCTTTCTTT

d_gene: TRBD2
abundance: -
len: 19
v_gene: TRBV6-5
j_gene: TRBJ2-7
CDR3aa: CASSSPTGTSGRVSYEQYF
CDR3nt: TGTGCCAGCAGTTCCCCGACCGGGACTAGCGGGAGGGTGTCCTACGAGCAGTACTTC

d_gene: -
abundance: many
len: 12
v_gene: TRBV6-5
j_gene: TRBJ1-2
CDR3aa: CASRAGTLGYTF
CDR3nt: TGTGCCAGCAGGGCCGGGACCTTGGGCTACACCTTC

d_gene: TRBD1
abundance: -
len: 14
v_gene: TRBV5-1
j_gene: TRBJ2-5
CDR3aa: CASSRGQGGETQYF
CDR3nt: TGCGCCAGCAGCCGAGGACAGGGAGGAGAGACCCAGTACTTC

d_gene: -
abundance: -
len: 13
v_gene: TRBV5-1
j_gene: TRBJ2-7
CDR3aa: CASSSHSAYEQYF
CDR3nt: TGCGCCAGCAGCTCCCACTCGGCCTACGAGCAGTACTTC

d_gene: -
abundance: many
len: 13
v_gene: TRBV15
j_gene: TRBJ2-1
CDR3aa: CATSRKGYNEQFF
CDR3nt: TGTGCCACCAGCAGAAAGGGTTACAATGAGCAGTTCTTC

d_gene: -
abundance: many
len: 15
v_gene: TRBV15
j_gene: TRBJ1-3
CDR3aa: CATSSEGTVGNTIYF
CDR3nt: TGTGCCACCAGCAGCGAAGGGACCGTCGGAAACACCATATATTTT

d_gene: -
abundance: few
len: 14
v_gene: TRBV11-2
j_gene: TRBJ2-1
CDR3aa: CASSLDGGPNEQFF
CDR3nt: TGTGCCAGCAGCTTAGACGGGGGACCGAATGAGCAGTTCTTC

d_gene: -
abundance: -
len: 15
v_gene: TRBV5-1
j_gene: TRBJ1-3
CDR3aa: CASSLAAQSGNTIYF
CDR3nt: TGCGCCAGCAGCTTGGCCGCGCAGTCCGGAAACACCATATATTTT

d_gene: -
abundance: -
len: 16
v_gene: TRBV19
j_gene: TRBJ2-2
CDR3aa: CASTRAFRVDTGELFF
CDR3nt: TGTGCCAGTACCAGGGCATTTAGGGTGGACACCGGGGAGCTGTTTTTT

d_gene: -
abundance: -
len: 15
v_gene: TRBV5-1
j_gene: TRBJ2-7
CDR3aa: CASSFRAARTYEQYF
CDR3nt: TGCGCCAGCAGCTTTAGGGCAGCCCGGACGTACGAGCAGTACTTC

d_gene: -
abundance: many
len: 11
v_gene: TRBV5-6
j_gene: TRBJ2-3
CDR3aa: CASSFGDTQYF
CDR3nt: TGTGCCAGCAGCTTCGGAGATACGCAGTATTTT

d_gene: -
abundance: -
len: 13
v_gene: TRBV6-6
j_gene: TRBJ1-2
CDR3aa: CASEGETNYGYTF
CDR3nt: TGTGCCAGCGAGGGGGAGACGAACTATGGCTACACCTTC

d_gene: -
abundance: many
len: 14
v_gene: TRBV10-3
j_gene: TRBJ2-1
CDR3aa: CAIRPGPRLNEQFF
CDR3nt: TGTGCCATCAGGCCCGGGCCCCGTTTGAATGAGCAGTTCTTC

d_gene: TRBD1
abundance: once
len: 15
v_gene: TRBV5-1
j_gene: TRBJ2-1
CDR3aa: CASSLEGGPYNEQFF
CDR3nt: TGCGCCAGCAGCTTGGAAGGGGGCCCCTACAATGAGCAGTTCTTC

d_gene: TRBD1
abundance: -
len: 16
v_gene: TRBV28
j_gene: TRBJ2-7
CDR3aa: CASRRGPRELTYEQYF
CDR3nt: TGTGCCAGCCGCAGGGGGCCAAGGGAGCTCACCTACGAGCAGTACTTC

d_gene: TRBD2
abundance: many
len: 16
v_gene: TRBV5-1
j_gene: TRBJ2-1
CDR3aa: CASSLDGGRRVNEQFF
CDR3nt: TGCGCCAGCAGCTTGGATGGCGGGAGGAGAGTTAATGAGCAGTTCTTC

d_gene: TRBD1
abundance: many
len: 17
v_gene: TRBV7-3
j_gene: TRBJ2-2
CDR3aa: CASSLTVGGGDTGELFF
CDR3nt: TGTGCCAGCAGCTTAACGGTAGGGGGCGGCGACACCGGGGAGCTGTTTTTT

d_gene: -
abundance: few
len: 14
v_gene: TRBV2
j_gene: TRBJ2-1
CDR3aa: CASTPVGVPNEQFF
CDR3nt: TGTGCCAGCACCCCCGTGGGAGTCCCCAATGAGCAGTTCTTC

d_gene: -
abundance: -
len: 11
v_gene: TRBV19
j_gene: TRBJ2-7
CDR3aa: CASSTGYEQYF
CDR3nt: TGTGCCAGTAGTACCGGTTACGAGCAGTACTTC

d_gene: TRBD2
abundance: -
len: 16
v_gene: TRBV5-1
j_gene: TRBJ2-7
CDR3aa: CASSLAAAGGPYEQYF
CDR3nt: TGCGCCAGCAGCTTGGCCGCAGCGGGAGGGCCCTACGAGCAGTACTTC

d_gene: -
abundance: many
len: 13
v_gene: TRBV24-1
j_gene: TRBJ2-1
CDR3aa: CATSPTSYNEQFF
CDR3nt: TGTGCCACCAGCCCCACTAGCTACAATGAGCAGTTCTTC

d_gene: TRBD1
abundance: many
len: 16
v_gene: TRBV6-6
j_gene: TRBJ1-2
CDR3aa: CASSYSLDGTDYGYTF
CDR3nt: TGTGCCAGCAGTTACTCGCTAGACGGGACAGACTATGGCTACACCTTC

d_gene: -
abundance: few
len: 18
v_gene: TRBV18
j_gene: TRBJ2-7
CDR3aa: CASSPLIGRGRGPYEQYF
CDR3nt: TGTGCCAGCTCACCACTTATCGGGCGGGGGCGCGGCCCCTACGAGCAGTACTTC

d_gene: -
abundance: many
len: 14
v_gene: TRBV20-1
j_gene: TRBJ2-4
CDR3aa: CSAQSGEAKNIQYF
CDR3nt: TGCAGTGCCCAATCGGGGGAGGCCAAAAACATTCAGTACTTC

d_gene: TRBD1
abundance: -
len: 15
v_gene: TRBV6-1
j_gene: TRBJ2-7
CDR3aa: CASSDRGGITLEQYF
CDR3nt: TGTGCCAGCAGCGACAGGGGCGGGATAACCCTCGAGCAGTACTTC

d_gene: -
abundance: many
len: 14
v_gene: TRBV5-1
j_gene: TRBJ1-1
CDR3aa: CASSLASGLTEAFF
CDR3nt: TGCGCCAGCAGCTTGGCTTCAGGGTTGACTGAAGCTTTCTTT

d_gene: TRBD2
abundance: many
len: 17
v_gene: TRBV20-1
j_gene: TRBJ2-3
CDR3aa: CSANPLVAGTSTDTQYF
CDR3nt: TGCAGTGCTAACCCCCTGGTAGCGGGAACTAGCACAGATACGCAGTATTTT

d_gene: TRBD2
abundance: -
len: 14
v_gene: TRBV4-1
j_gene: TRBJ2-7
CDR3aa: CASSEGLANYEQYF
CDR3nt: TGCGCCAGCAGCGAGGGACTAGCCAACTACGAGCAGTACTTC

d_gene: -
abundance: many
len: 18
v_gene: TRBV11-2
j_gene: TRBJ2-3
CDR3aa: CASSLVRGQGARTDTQYF
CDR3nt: TGTGCCAGCAGCTTAGTTAGGGGCCAAGGGGCCCGCACAGATACGCAGTATTTT

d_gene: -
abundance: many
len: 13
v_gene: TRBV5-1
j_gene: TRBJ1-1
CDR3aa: CASSLAGAGETFF
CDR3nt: TGCGCCAGCAGCTTGGCCGGGGCAGGGGAGACTTTCTTT

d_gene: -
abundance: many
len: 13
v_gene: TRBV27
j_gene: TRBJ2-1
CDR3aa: CASSLWARGEQFF
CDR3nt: TGTGCCAGCAGTTTATGGGCCCGGGGGGAGCAGTTCTTC

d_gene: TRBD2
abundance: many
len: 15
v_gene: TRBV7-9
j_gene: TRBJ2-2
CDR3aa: CASGTSGANTGELFF
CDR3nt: TGTGCCAGCGGTACTAGCGGTGCGAACACCGGGGAGCTGTTTTTT